The T cell receptor beta chain described here comes from a study of human T cells and chemical hapten exposure. Study-level information: Affected patients, primarily female, had alopecia areata, totalis or universalis.

TCRdb passed the RACE reads through MiXCR, listing each CDR3 protein once. The sample holds approximately 80,000 distinct CDR3 sequences, 14% seen once. Regarding time point: pre-sensitization, week 0. Documented treatment: therapeutic diphenylcyclopropenone sensitization with weekly scalp DPC. The sequence came from a woman in her 50s with alopecia areata. Some clones in this sample may be carry-over from other donors' samples. The sample here was whole blood, taken in connection with sensitization to the hapten diphenylcyclopropenone (DPC).

This CDR3 is CASSAFTGGKNIQYF. CDR3 in DNA: TGCGCCAGCAGCGCATTTACAGGGGGCAAAAACATTCAGTACTTC. V usage is TRBV5-1 and J usage is TRBJ2-4, with 8 nucleotides matching TRBD1. The CDR3 covers 15 residues. Germline CDR1 is SGHRS and CDR2 is YFSETQ. V shed 4 bases and J 3 bases; nucleotides not matched to a gene: 6.